A selection of T cell receptor beta chains follows, all from one sample in a study of shared clonotypes between healthy human individuals. TCRdb's table, derived via immunoSEQ multiplex PCR, lists solely in-frame clones and lacks some. Here the sample spans roughly 1,800,000 clones, about 95% being singletons. Sequenced: naive CD8+ T cells sorted from blood. The receptors were gathered from a young man in good health. Each CDR3 is given with its conserved first and last residue. Each record gives: clone size, D gene, CDR3 length, J gene, V gene, CDR3 DNA, CDR3 protein. A D gene is named only where the DNA matches it firmly. The size field is filled for only some rows; it gives once, few, many or a size class.

>NA|NA|14|TRBJ2-7|TRBV7-8
TGTGCCAGCAGCATCAGACAGAGCTCCTACGAGCAGTACTTC
CASSIRQSSYEQYF
>NA|TRBD1|16|TRBJ1-5|TRBV9
TGTGCCAGCAGCGTAGTTAGGACAGGGGGCAATCAGCCCCAGCATTTT
CASSVVRTGGNQPQHF
>once|NA|16|TRBJ2-7|TRBV4-3
TGCGCCAGCAGCCCAACAATGGGCGGGGAAAACTACGAGCAGTACTTC
CASSPTMGGENYEQYF
>NA|TRBD1|17|TRBJ1-4|TRBV7-9
TGTGCCAGCAGCTTGGCTCTCGCAGGGGGTCTTAATGAAAAACTGTTTTTT
CASSLALAGGLNEKLFF
>NA|TRBD1|15|TRBJ2-1|TRBV30
TGTGCCTGGGGACCGGGACAGGGGGCCTACAATGAGCAGTTCTTC
CAWGPGQGAYNEQFF
>NA|NA|13|TRBJ2-7|TRBV5-1
TGCGCCAGCAGCCTAGACGCCTCCTACGAGCAGTACTTC
CASSLDASYEQYF
>NA|NA|14|TRBJ2-7|TRBV28
TGTGCCAGCAGTTTGGGGGGAACGGAGTACGAGCAGTACTTC
CASSLGGTEYEQYF
>few|NA|14|TRBJ1-6|TRBV27
TGTGCCAGCAGTTTAGGTCAGGGTGGTTCACCCCTCCACTTT
CASSLGQGGSPLHF
>NA|NA|18|TRBJ2-3|TRBV7-9
TGTGCCAGCAGCTTAGATTCGGGGGACTCCTGGCCCACAGATACGCAGTATTTT
CASSLDSGDSWPTDTQYF
>NA|TRBD1|17|TRBJ1-1|TRBV5-1
TGCGCCAGCAGCGCCCCTCGGACAGGGGCTGGGTACACTGAAGCTTTCTTT
CASSAPRTGAGYTEAFF
>NA|NA|15|TRBJ1-5|TRBV6-6
TGTGCCAGCAGTTATGAGGAGGGGGTTATCCAGCCCCAGCATTTT
CASSYEEGVIQPQHF
>NA|TRBD1|15|TRBJ1-1|TRBV6-1
TGTGCCAGCACCACTTGGGCAGGGGGCGCGGTTGAAGCTTTCTTT
CASTTWAGGAVEAFF
>NA|TRBD2|19|TRBJ2-3|TRBV4-3
TGCGCCAGCAGCCGCGGACTAGCGGGAGGGAAGGGCGACACAGATACGCAGTATTTT
CASSRGLAGGKGDTDTQYF
>NA|NA|16|TRBJ1-2|TRBV5-6
TGTGCCAGCAGCGGGTCGGGGGACGGAGCTAACTATGGCTACACCTTC
CASSGSGDGANYGYTF
>NA|TRBD1|15|TRBJ1-4|TRBV9
TGTGCCAGCAGCGTAGATGGGACAGGGGGAGAAAAACTGTTTTTT
CASSVDGTGGEKLFF
>NA|NA|13|TRBJ1-1|TRBV7-9
TGTGCCAGCAGCTTAGAGGGTATCACTGAAGCTTTCTTT
CASSLEGITEAFF
>NA|NA|15|TRBJ2-3|TRBV7-9
TGTGCCAGCAGCCCCAGGGGCAGGGCAGCAGATACGCAGTATTTT
CASSPRGRAADTQYF
>NA|TRBD2|15|TRBJ2-3|TRBV5-6
TGTGCCAGCAGCTTAACAAGGGAGGGGACAGATACGCAGTATTTT
CASSLTREGTDTQYF
>NA|TRBD2|18|TRBJ2-5|TRBV7-3
TGTGCCAGCAGCTCAACCCCTTTTAGCGGGGGGGCCGGTGAGACCCAGTACTTC
CASSSTPFSGGAGETQYF
>NA|TRBD2|13|TRBJ2-3|TRBV30
TGTGCCTGGATAGCGGGTTCCACAGATACGCAGTATTTT
CAWIAGSTDTQYF
>NA|NA|13|TRBJ2-7|TRBV6-1
TGTGCCAGCAGTGAAGACAGCTCCTACGAGCAGTACTTC
CASSEDSSYEQYF
>NA|NA|14|TRBJ2-2|TRBV10-2
TGCGCCAGCATATCGGAGGGGTTTGTTGGGGAGCTGTTTTTT
CASISEGFVGELFF
>NA|TRBD2|14|TRBJ2-7|TRBV4-1
TGCGCCAGCAGCCAAGGGAGCGGGGGCTACGAGCAGTACTTC
CASSQGSGGYEQYF
>NA|NA|13|TRBJ2-5|TRBV13
NA
CASSFYILETQYF
>NA|NA|14|TRBJ2-1|TRBV28
TGTGCCAGCGGTGAACAGGGAAACTACAATGAGCAGTTCTTC
CASGEQGNYNEQFF
>NA|TRBD2|14|TRBJ2-3|TRBV13
TGTGCCAGCAGCTTAGGGGGCGGGGGAGATACGCAGTATTTT
CASSLGGGGDTQYF
>NA|TRBD2|17|TRBJ2-7|TRBV27
TGTGCCAGCACCACCCCGCCCCGACTAGCGGGGGGCTACGAGCAGTACTTC
CASTTPPRLAGGYEQYF
>NA|NA|13|TRBJ1-6|TRBV4-3
TGCGCCAGCAGCCAAGACGGAGGCTCACCCCTCCACTTT
CASSQDGGSPLHF
>once|TRBD2|18|TRBJ2-5|TRBV7-9
TGTGCCAGCAGCTCGAACCTCTGGACTAGCGGCCTCCAAGAGACCCAGTACTTC
CASSSNLWTSGLQETQYF
>NA|NA|14|TRBJ2-1|TRBV27
TGTGCCAGCAGTCTCCGTTATTCCTACAATGAGCAGTTCTTC
CASSLRYSYNEQFF
>NA|NA|13|TRBJ2-7|TRBV7-9
TGTGCCAGCAGCTTAGCGGGCCACTTCGAGCAGTACTTC
CASSLAGHFEQYF
>NA|TRBD1|14|TRBJ2-1|TRBV18
TGTGCCAGCTCACCACAGGACAGGTGGGATGAGCAGTTCTTC
CASSPQDRWDEQFF
>NA|NA|15|TRBJ2-7|TRBV7-9
TGTGCCAGCAGCAAGCTGGGGCAGGGAGGCTACGAGCAGTACTTC
CASSKLGQGGYEQYF
>NA|TRBD1|15|TRBJ2-2|TRBV5-5
TGTGCCAGCAGCTGGACAGGGTTAGACACCGGGGAGCTGTTTTTT
CASSWTGLDTGELFF
>NA|TRBD2|15|TRBJ2-5|TRBV30
TGTGCCTGGAGTCCGGGACTAGCGGGAGCGGAGACCCAGTACTTC
CAWSPGLAGAETQYF
>NA|NA|15|TRBJ2-3|TRBV5-6
TGTGCCAGCAGCTACCGGGACATCAGCACAGATACGCAGTATTTT
CASSYRDISTDTQYF
>NA|TRBD1|17|TRBJ1-2|TRBV4-3
TGCGCCAGCAGCCAAGTACCCGGGACAGGGCTTGACTATGGCTACACCTTC
CASSQVPGTGLDYGYTF
>NA|TRBD2|18|TRBJ2-3|TRBV10-3
TGTGCCATCAGTGAGCCGGGGACTAGCGGGGGCCGGATAGATACGCAGTATTTT
CAISEPGTSGGRIDTQYF
>NA|TRBD2|15|TRBJ2-7|TRBV5-6
TGTGCCAGCAGCCCCGGACTAGCGGGGACCTACGAGCAGTACTTC
CASSPGLAGTYEQYF
>once|TRBD2|18|TRBJ2-7|TRBV4-1
TGCGCCAGCAGCCAAGAACCGGGACTAGCGGGAGGTGTCTACGAGCAGTACTTC
CASSQEPGLAGGVYEQYF